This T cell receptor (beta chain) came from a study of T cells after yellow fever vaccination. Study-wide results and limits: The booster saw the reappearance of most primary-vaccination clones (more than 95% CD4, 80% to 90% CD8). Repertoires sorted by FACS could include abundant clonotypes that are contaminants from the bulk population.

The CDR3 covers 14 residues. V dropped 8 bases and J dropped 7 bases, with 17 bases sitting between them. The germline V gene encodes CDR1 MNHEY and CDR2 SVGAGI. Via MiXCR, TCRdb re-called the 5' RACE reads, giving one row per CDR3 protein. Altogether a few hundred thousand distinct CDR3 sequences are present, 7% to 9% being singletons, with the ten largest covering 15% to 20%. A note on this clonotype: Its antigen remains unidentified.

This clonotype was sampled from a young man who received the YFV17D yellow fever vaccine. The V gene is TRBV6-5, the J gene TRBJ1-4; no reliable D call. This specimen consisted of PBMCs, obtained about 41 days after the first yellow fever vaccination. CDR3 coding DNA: TGTGCCAGCCGACGATCACAATCAGGTGAAAAACTGTTTTTT. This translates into CASRRSQSGEKLFF.